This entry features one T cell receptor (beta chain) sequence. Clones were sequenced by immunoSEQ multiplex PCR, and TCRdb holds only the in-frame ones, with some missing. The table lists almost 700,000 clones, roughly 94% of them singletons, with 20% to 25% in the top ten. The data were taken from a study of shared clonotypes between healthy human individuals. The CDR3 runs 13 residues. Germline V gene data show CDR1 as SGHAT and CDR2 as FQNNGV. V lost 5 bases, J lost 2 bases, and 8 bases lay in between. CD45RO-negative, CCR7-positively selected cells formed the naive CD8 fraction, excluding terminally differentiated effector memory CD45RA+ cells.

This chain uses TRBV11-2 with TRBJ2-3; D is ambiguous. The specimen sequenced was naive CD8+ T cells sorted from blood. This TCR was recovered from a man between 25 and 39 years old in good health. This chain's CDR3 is CASSSLFTDTQYF. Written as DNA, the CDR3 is TGTGCCAGCAGCAGTCTCTTCACAGATACGCAGTATTTT.